What follows is one T cell receptor beta chain and its context. Generated by immunoSEQ multiplex PCR, the TCRdb table keeps only in-frame clones and is missing some. The repertoire includes about 220,000 clones, 86% of them detected once, and around 2.2% sits in the top ten. The CDR3 loop spans 13 amino acids. Germline CDR1 and CDR2: SGHTA and FQGNSA. Deletions cut 3 bases from V and 0 bases from J, with 5 bases between. These data come from a study of blood T cell repertoires in COVID-19. The rearrangement joins TRBV7-2 to TRBJ1-1; D gene ambiguous. Material: peripheral blood. The TCR comes from a man aged 25-40 years who had recovered from COVID-19. In nucleotides, the CDR3 is TGTGCCAGCAGCTTCGGGATGAACACTGAAGCTTTCTTT. Translation: CASSFGMNTEAFF.